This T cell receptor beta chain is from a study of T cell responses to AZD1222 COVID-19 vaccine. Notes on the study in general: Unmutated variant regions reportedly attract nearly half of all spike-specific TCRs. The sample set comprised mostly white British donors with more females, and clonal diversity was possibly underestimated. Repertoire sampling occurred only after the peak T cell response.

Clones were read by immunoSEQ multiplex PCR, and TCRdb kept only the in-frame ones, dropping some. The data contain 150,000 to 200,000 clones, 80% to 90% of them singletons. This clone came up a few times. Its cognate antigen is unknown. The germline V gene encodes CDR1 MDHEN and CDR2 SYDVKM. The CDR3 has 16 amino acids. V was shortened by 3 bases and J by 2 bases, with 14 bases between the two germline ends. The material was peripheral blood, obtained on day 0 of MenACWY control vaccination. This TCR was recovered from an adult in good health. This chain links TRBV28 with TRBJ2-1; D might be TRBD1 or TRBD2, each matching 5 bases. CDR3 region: CASSLLGTFAYNEQFF. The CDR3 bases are TGTGCCAGCAGTTTGCTAGGGACGTTTGCCTACAATGAGCAGTTCTTC.